Shown below are 25 T cell receptor beta chains from a single sample sequenced in a study of human T cells and chemical hapten exposure. Described time point: healthy volunteer bleed at 6 weeks. The total RNA was obtained from whole blood that was not fractionated. TCRdb reprocessed the RACE reads with MiXCR, giving one entry per CDR3 protein. The sample comprises approximately 79,000 distinct CDR3 sequences, over 8.5% of which are singletons, and 1.5% rests with the top ten. Material: whole blood. The source is a male donor in good health. Some clones in this sample may be carry-over from other donors' samples.

A note on this clonotype: One junction end disagrees with the germline gene, perhaps due to a read error. DNA for the CDR3: TGTGCCAGCAGCTTTATCGGACTAGCGGGGGGAAGCAGAGATACGCAGTATTTT. Residues: CASSFIGLAGGSRDTQYF. The rearrangement links TRBV7-2 to TRBJ2-3; 14 nucleotides align to TRBD2. The CDR3 consists of 18 residues. In germline, CDR1 is SGHTA, CDR2 FQGNSA.

This clonotype appeared a few times. This chain links TRBV20-1 with TRBJ1-5, with D possibly being TRBD1 (5 bases). V shed 0 bases and J shed 3 bases, with 15 bases lying between them. There are 16 residues in the CDR3. Germline CDR1 and CDR2: DFQATT and SNEGSKA (reference sequence). CDR3 residues: CSARDRQGGPNQPQHF. The CDR3 DNA sequence: TGCAGTGCTAGAGATCGGCAGGGCGGTCCCAATCAGCCCCAGCATTTT.

The chain is built from TRBV6-5 and TRBJ1-2; the D is unclear. The germline V gene encodes CDR1 MNHEY and CDR2 SVGAGI. The CDR3 totals 15 residues. The V end lost 2 bases, the J end lost 2 bases, and 12 bases lay between the germline ends. CDR3 DNA: TGTGCCAGCAGTTACGATTGGGGAGAGAACTATGGCTACACCTTC. It translates to CASSYDWGENYGYTF.

This clonotype has a handful of counts. The chain carries TRBV29-1 and TRBJ1-1, with D unresolved. Germline lookup yields CDR1 SQVTM and CDR2 ANQGSEA. Trimming removed 1 base from V and 7 bases from J, with 10 bases in between. CDR3 length: 12 amino acids. CDR3 region: CSVEVGWNEAFF. For the CDR3, the DNA is TGCAGCGTTGAAGTAGGGTGGAATGAAGCTTTCTTT.

This clonotype was recorded at least ten times. This chain uses TRBV5-6 with TRBJ1-4; TRBD1 agrees at 8 bases. The CDR3 covers 14 residues. After removal of 4 bases from V and 6 bases from J, the junction contained 5 bases not matched to a gene. Germline V gives CDR1 SGHDT, CDR2 YYEEEE. CDR3 in amino acids: CASSPGQGDEKLFF. The CDR3 nucleotides read TGTGCCAGCAGCCCCGGACAGGGTGATGAAAAACTGTTTTTT.

A few counts support this clonotype. The chain has TRBV11-1 and TRBJ1-1; TRBD1 might be the D (6 bases). Germline CDR1 and CDR2: SGHAT and FQDESV (reference sequence). The CDR3 spans 13 residues. Trimming took off 2 bases at V and 6 bases at J, with 10 bases between the two ends. The CDR3 region is CASSLNRDSEAFF. CDR3 nucleotide sequence: TGTGCCAGCAGCTTAAACAGGGATTCTGAAGCTTTCTTT.

This chain links TRBV18 with TRBJ2-5, with 8 nucleotides matching TRBD1. Looked up from germline, CDR1 is KGHSH and CDR2 is LQKENI. Trimming removed 5 bases from V and 6 bases from J; junction bases left unmatched: 5. The CDR3 consists of 13 residues. The CDR3 loop reads CASSLDREKTQYF. For the CDR3, the DNA is TGTGCCAGCTCATTGGACAGGGAAAAGACCCAGTACTTC.

This clonotype was counted only a few times. V usage is TRBV12-5 and J usage is TRBJ2-5; D remains ambiguous. Deletions cut 1 base from V and 1 base from J, with 7 bases between. Germline loops: CDR1 LGHNT, CDR2 FRNRAP. This CDR3 region has 14 residues. The CDR3 region has the DNA TGTGCTAGTGGTTTGGCGTCAGGCCAAGAGACCCAGTACTTC. This sequence encodes CASGLASGQETQYF.

This clonotype turned up a few times. This chain joins TRBV7-6 and TRBJ2-7, with D possibly TRBD2 on 5 matching bases. Trimming removed 5 bases from V and 7 bases from J, with 18 bases in between. CDR1 and CDR2 (germline): SGHVS, FNYEAQ. This CDR3 comprises 14 residues. The DNA of the CDR3 is TGTGCCAGCAGCCTAACGACGGGGTCGGGGGAGCAGTACTTC. This encodes CASSLTTGSGEQYF.

This clonotype was detected ten times or more. V is TRBV6-6 and J is TRBJ2-2; 12 positions match TRBD1. V shed 5 bases and J 1 base; nucleotides not matched to a gene: 11. Germline V gene sequence: CDR1 MNHNY, CDR2 SVGAGI (reference sequence). The CDR3 has 19 amino acids. For the CDR3, the DNA is TGTGCCAGCAGTGGGCTCGGGACAGGGGGCAAATGGAACACCGGGGAGCTGTTTTTT. It yields the protein CASSGLGTGGKWNTGELFF.

Note on this clonotype: A much more abundant neighbour one base away suggests this may be a read error. V and J are TRBV14 and TRBJ2-3; a possible D gene is TRBD2 (5 bases). Trimming left V 1 base short and J 2 bases short, with 16 bases between. Looked up from germline, CDR1 is SGHDN and CDR2 is FVKESK. CDR3 size: 17 residues. The CDR3 nucleotides read TGTGCCAGCAGCCAAGCCGAAGGGAGTGGCTACACAGATACGCAGTATTTT. Encoded protein: CASSQAEGSGYTDTQYF.

The table lists this clonotype with a few counts. This chain connects TRBV4-3 to TRBJ1-3; D ambiguous. V was cut by 4 bases and J by 4 bases, with 11 bases left in between. There are 14 residues in the CDR3. Germline V CDR1 and CDR2: LGHNA, YSLEER. CDR3 bases: TGCGCCAGCAGCCCCGGCTTTCTAGGAAACACCATATATTTT. It translates to CASSPGFLGNTIYF.

This clonotype showed up just a few times. This chain joins TRBV20-1 and TRBJ1-6, with no clear D. V was clipped by 6 bases and J by 1 base, with 19 bases between them. This CDR3 has 17 residues. Germline CDR1 and CDR2: DFQATT and SNEGSKA (reference sequence). In nucleotides, the CDR3 is TGCAGTGCCCCTGCCGGGAGGAATAGATCCTATAATTCACCCCTCCACTTT. This codes for CSAPAGRNRSYNSPLHF.

This clonotype was counted ten times or more. The chain links TRBV27 to TRBJ2-7, with D perhaps matching TRBD2 (6 bases). The germline CDR1 and CDR2 sequences are MNHEY and SMNVEV (reference sequence). CDR3 length equals 13 residues. The V gene lost 6 bases and the J gene lost 0 bases, with 9 bases spanning the gap. CDR3 residues: CASSPGLSYEQYF. CDR3 nucleotides: TGTGCCAGCAGCCCGGGACTCTCCTACGAGCAGTACTTC.

The rearrangement uses TRBV29-1 and TRBJ1-1; 8 positions agree with TRBD1. This CDR3 has 14 residues. The V gene's germline CDR1 is SQVTM and CDR2 ANQGSEA. V trimming: 1 base; J trimming: 6 bases; junction bases outside the gene matches: 7. This CDR3 reads CSVEVQGVRAEAFF. The CDR3, as DNA: TGCAGCGTTGAAGTACAGGGGGTTAGGGCTGAAGCTTTCTTT.

There are a few counts of this clonotype. The gene calls are TRBV7-9 and TRBJ1-5; D gene uncertain. The CDR3 is made up of 18 amino acids. V was clipped by 1 base and J by 5 bases, with 21 bases between them. The V gene's germline CDR1 is SEHNR and CDR2 FQNEAQ (reference sequence). The CDR3 bases are TGTGCCAGCAGCTTAGGGGCGGGCTTCCTCGGCCCCCATCAGCCCCAGCATTTT. This encodes CASSLGAGFLGPHQPQHF.

In its sample, this clonotype was seen many times. V and J are TRBV2 and TRBJ2-1; D not resolved. The CDR3 is made up of 14 amino acids. The germline CDR1 and CDR2 sequences are SNHLY and FYNNEI. The V end lost 0 bases, the J end lost 11 bases, and 14 bases lay between the germline ends. In nucleotides, the CDR3 is TGTGCCAGCAGTGAAGCCCTAGATTCAATGAAGCAGTTCTTC. Translation: CASSEALDSMKQFF.

This clonotype has a handful of counts. The V gene is TRBV27, the J gene TRBJ1-1; 7 bases map to TRBD1. The V segment lost 6 bases and the J segment 3 bases; nucleotides outside the gene matches: 10. The CDR3 extends over 15 amino acids. CDR1 and CDR2 (germline): MNHEY, SMNVEV (reference sequence). In nucleotides, the CDR3 is TGTGCCAGCAGCTCCGACAGGGCGGTGGACACTGAAGCTTTCTTT. It is translated as CASSSDRAVDTEAFF.

The genes are TRBV5-1 and TRBJ1-1; D remains ambiguous. The germline V gene encodes CDR1 SGHRS and CDR2 YFSETQ. Trimming shortened V by 0 bases and J by 0 bases, and 6 bases separated the two germline ends. The CDR3 sequence is 14 residues long. The DNA of the CDR3 is TGCGCCAGCAGCTTGGGCTTTATGAACACTGAAGCTTTCTTT. It yields the protein CASSLGFMNTEAFF.

This chain links TRBV5-6 with TRBJ2-5, with D unresolved. CDR1 is SGHDT and CDR2 is YYEEEE in the germline V gene. CDR3 size: 13 residues. Trimming shortened V by 4 bases and J by 5 bases, and 12 bases separated the two germline ends. The chain's CDR3 is CASSPTGTETQYF. DNA for the CDR3: TGTGCCAGCAGCCCGACGGGTACTGAGACCCAGTACTTC. Supplemented by reference TRBV5-6 and TRBJ2-5, the full variable domain reads DAGVTQSPTHLIKTRGQQVTLRCSPKSGHDTVSWYQQALGQGPQFIFQYYEEEERQRGNFPDRFSGHQFPNYSSELNVNALLLGDSALYLCASSPTGTETQYFGPGTRLLVL.

The rearrangement uses TRBV12-3 or TRBV12-4 and TRBJ2-3; 15 nucleotides match TRBD2. The V gene end was trimmed by 4 bases and the J gene end by 7 bases; junction bases not matched to a gene: 3. This CDR3 spans 15 amino acids. The CDR3 DNA reads as TGTGCCAGCAGTTGGACTAGCGGGGGGGGGAATACGCAGTATTTT. This translates into CASSWTSGGGNTQYF.

This clonotype was picked up many times. The gene calls are TRBV7-8 and TRBJ2-7, with D possibly TRBD2 on 5 matching bases. CDR3 length: 15 residues. CDR1 is SGHVS and CDR2 is FQNEAQ in the germline V gene. V was shortened by 3 bases and J by 0 bases, with 12 bases between the two germline ends. CDR3 DNA: TGTGCCAGCAGCTTCGACTACGCTAGCTCCTACGAGCAGTACTTC. It is translated as CASSFDYASSYEQYF.

This clonotype was detected ten times or more. V is TRBV7-6 and J is TRBJ2-6; 8 nucleotides agree with TRBD1. Germline CDR1 is SGHVS and CDR2 is FNYEAQ. V shed 4 bases, J shed 0 bases, and the junction held 8 bases outside the gene matches. This CDR3 region has 18 residues. The CDR3 bases are TGTGCCAGCAGCTCCGGGACAGGTCTTGTCTCTGGGGCCAACGTCCTGACTTTC. Translation gives CASSSGTGLVSGANVLTF. Full variable domain (remainder filled in from reference TRBV7-6 and TRBJ2-6): GAGVSQSPRYKVTKRGQDVALRCDPISGHVSLYWYRQALGQGPEFLTYFNYEAQQDKSGLPNDRFSAERPEGSISTLTIQRTEQRDSAMYRCASSSGTGLVSGANVLTFGAGSRLTVL.

The CDR3 nucleotides are TGTGCCAGCAGGCCGAACAGGGATATCACAGATACGCAGTATTTT. This sequence encodes CASRPNRDITDTQYF. This rearrangement joins TRBV7-2 to TRBJ2-3, with a weak D call TRBD1 (6 bases). The CDR3 length is 15 residues. Per the germline V gene, CDR1 is SGHTA and CDR2 is FQGNSA. Trimming removed 6 bases from V and 2 bases from J, with 15 bases in between. The full variable domain, in which reference TRBV7-2 and TRBJ2-3 provide the parts outside the CDR3, is GAGVSQSPSNKVTEKGKDVELRCDPISGHTALYWYRQSLGQGLEFLIYFQGNSAPDKSGLPSDRFSAERTGGSVSTLTIQRTQQEDSAVYLCASRPNRDITDTQYFGPGTRLTVL.

This clonotype was observed a few times. The V gene is TRBV20-1, the J gene TRBJ2-7; maybe TRBD1 (6 bases). The CDR3 covers 14 residues. V lost 3 bases, J lost 6 bases, and 18 bases lay in between. Germline CDR1 reads DFQATT; CDR2 reads SNEGSKA (reference sequence). CDR3 bases: TGCAGTGCTAGGGACAGATCTCTGAGGGGCGAGCAGTACTTC. Its protein product is CSARDRSLRGEQYF.